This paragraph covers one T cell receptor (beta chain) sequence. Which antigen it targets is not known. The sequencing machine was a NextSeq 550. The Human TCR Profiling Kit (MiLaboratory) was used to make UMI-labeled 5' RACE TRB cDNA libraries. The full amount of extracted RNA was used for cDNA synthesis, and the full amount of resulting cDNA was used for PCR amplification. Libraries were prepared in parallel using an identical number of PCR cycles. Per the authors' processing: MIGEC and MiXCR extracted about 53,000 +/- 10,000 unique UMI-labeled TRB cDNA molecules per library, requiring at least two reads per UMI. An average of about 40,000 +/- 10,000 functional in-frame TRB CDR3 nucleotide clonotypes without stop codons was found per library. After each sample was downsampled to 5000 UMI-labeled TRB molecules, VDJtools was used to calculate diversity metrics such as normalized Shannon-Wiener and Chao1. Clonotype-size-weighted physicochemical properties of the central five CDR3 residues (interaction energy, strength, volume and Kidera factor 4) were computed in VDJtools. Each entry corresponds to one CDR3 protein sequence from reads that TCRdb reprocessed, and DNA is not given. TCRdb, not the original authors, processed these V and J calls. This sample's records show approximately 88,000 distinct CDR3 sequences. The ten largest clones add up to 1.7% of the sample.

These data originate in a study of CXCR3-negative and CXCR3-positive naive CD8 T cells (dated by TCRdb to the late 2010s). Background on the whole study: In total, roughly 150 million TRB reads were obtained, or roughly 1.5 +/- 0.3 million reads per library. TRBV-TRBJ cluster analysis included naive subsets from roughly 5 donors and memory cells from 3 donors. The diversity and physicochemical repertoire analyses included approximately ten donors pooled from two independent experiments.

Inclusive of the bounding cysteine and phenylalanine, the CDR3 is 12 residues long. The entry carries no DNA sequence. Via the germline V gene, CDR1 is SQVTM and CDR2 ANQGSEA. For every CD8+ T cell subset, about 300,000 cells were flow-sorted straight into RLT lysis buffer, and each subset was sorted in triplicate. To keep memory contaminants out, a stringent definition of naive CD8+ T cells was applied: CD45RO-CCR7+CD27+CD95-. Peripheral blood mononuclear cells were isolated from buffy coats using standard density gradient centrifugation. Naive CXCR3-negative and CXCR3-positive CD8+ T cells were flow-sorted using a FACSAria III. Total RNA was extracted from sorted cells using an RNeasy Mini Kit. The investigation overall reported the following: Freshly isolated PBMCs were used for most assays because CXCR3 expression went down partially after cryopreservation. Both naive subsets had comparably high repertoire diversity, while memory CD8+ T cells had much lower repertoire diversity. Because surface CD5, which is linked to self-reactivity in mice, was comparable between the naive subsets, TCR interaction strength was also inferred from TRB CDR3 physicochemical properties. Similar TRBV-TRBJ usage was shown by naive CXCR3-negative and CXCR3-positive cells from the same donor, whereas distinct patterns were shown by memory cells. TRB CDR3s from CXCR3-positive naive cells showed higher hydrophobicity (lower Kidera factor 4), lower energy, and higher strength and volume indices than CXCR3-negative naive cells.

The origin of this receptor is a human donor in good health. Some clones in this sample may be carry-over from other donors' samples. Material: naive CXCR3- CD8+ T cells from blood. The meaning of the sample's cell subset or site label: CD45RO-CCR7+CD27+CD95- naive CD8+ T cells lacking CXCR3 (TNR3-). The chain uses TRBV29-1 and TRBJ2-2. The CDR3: CSVVLDTGELFF.